The entry that follows covers one T cell receptor (beta chain) sequence. Its antigen is unidentified. PCR was performed a second time for 7 to 11 cycles using a sample-barcoded 5' primer and a J-beta primer mix. From the 5' RACE reads, TCRdb called clonotypes with MiXCR, one entry per CDR3 protein. This sample has 700,000 to 850,000 distinct CDR3 sequences, with roughly 50% found just once. These data are taken from a study of blood T cells in healthy people across ages. Notes on the study in general: With donor CMV status unknown, expanded clonotype changes were possibly confounded. Age advanced and TCR beta diversity per million T cells fell, roughly linearly. When set beside aged donors, long-lived donors presented more naive CD4+ cells and higher diversity.

The CDR3 sequence is 14 residues long. V dropped 5 bases and J dropped 1 base, with 11 bases sitting between them. The germline CDR1 and CDR2 sequences are PRHDT and FYEKMQ (reference sequence). The receptor's source is an elderly man in good health. The chain has TRBV13 and TRBJ2-5, with D unresolved. The sample taken for sequencing was blood. In nucleotides, the CDR3 is TGTGCCAGCAGCGGTCGACGGGCCCAAGAGACCCAGTACTTC. It encodes CASSGRRAQETQYF.